Following are 23 T cell receptor beta chains from one sample sequenced in a study of shared clonotypes between healthy human individuals. Only in-frame clones appear in the TCRdb table, and some are missing; sequencing was by immunoSEQ multiplex PCR. The sample shows 450,000 to 500,000 clones, about 78% of them seen only once. Input material: PBMCs. These receptors came from a woman in her forties in good health. Some clones in this sample may be carry-over from other donors' samples.

This chain joins TRBV13 and TRBJ2-6; D gene uncertain. Trimming shortened V by 1 base and J by 1 base, and 2 bases separated the two germline ends. This CDR3 contains 14 residues. Germline values: CDR1 PRHDT, CDR2 FYEKMQ (reference sequence). CDR3 protein: CASSLESGANVLTF. For the CDR3, the DNA is TGTGCCAGCAGCTTAGAGTCTGGGGCCAACGTCCTGACTTTC.

The chain carries TRBV11-1 and TRBJ2-1; D may correspond to TRBD1 or TRBD2 (5 bases each). The germline V gene encodes CDR1 SGHAT and CDR2 FQDESV (reference sequence). V was cut by 1 base and J by 4 bases, with 11 bases left in between. This CDR3 is built from 15 residues. CDR3 sequence (DNA): TGTGCCAGCAGCTTAGACGGGGCGGAGTACAATGAGCAGTTCTTC. Translating it yields CASSLDGAEYNEQFF.

For this clone: A read error may be the cause here, since a much bigger clone is one base away. This chain uses TRBV25-1 with TRBJ1-2, with D unclear. This CDR3 comprises 14 residues. V lost 6 bases to trimming and J lost 6 bases, with 17 bases between them. Germline V gives CDR1 MGHDK, CDR2 SYGVNS. Here the CDR3 reads CASSPDMPWDGYTF. The CDR3 DNA reads TGTGCCAGCAGCCCCGACATGCCTTGGGATGGCTACACCTTC.

This clone was counted between two and nine times. This sequence joins TRBV30 and TRBJ2-5; 10 bases line up with TRBD2. From germline, CDR1 is GTSNPN and CDR2 SVGIG (reference sequence). CDR3 length equals 14 residues. V was pared by 4 bases and J by 5 bases, with 7 bases of the junction left unmatched. CDR3 protein: CAWNLAGAEETQYF. The CDR3 DNA follows: TGTGCCTGGAATCTAGCGGGAGCAGAGGAGACCCAGTACTTC.

The chain employs TRBV5-6 and TRBJ2-3; D is perhaps TRBD2 (6 bases). The CDR3 has 15 residues. CDR1 is SGHDT, CDR2 YYEEEE, per germline. The V end lost 4 bases, the J end lost 1 base, and 13 bases lay between the germline ends. In DNA, the CDR3 is TGTGCCAGCAGCCGGGACTGGCTCGGCACAGATACGCAGTATTTT. Residues: CASSRDWLGTDTQYF.

In this sample, this clone turned up many times. The chain combines TRBV5-6 with TRBJ2-7; the match to TRBD1 covers 8 bases. The CDR3 contains 14 residues. CDR1 is SGHDT, CDR2 YYEEEE, per germline. After removal of 0 bases from V and 5 bases from J, the junction contained 4 bases not matched to a gene. This CDR3 is CASSLGQGLHEQYF. CDR3 sequence (DNA): TGTGCCAGCAGCTTGGGACAGGGGCTCCACGAGCAGTACTTC. The variable domain in full, with the rest retrieved from reference TRBV5-6 and TRBJ2-7, is DAGVTQSPTHLIKTRGQQVTLRCSPKSGHDTVSWYQQALGQGPQFIFQYYEEEERQRGNFPDRFSGHQFPNYSSELNVNALLLGDSALYLCASSLGQGLHEQYFGPGTRLTVT.

This clone was seen a few times. This CDR3 reads CASSIGRSPSTDTQYF. The CDR3 nucleotides are TGTGCCAGTAGTATAGGTAGGAGCCCTAGCACAGATACGCAGTATTTT. The V and J genes are TRBV19 and TRBJ2-3, with unresolved D. Deletions cut 1 base from V and 0 bases from J, with 11 bases between. Germline V gene data show CDR1 as LNHDA and CDR2 as SQIVND (reference sequence). CDR3 length: 16 amino acids.

Many counts were recorded for this clone. The rearrangement uses TRBV6-5 and TRBJ2-7; D not certain. V shed 0 bases and J shed 0 bases, with 12 bases lying between them. The germline V gene has CDR1 MNHEY and CDR2 SVGAGI. The CDR3 is made up of 16 amino acids. CDR3 DNA sequence: TGTGCCAGCAGTTACTCGCCTACTCAGAGCTCCTACGAGCAGTACTTC. Translated, it gives CASSYSPTQSSYEQYF.

This rearrangement joins TRBV13 to TRBJ2-5; D is perhaps TRBD1 or TRBD2 (5 bases each). CDR1 is PRHDT and CDR2 is FYEKMQ in the germline V gene (reference sequence). CDR3 length: 15 residues. The ends were cut back, 7 bases at V and 0 bases at J, with 15 bases in the middle. The CDR3 protein is CASTRGEMNQETQYF. DNA of the CDR3: TGTGCCAGCACCCGAGGGGAAATGAACCAAGAGACCCAGTACTTC.

The chain joins TRBV7-2 to TRBJ1-3, with D unresolved. V was trimmed by 5 bases and J by 2 bases, leaving 13 bases between them. CDR3 length equals 15 residues. Germline lookup yields CDR1 SGHTA and CDR2 FQGNSA. CDR3 protein: CASSPPERAGNTIYF. CDR3 in DNA: TGTGCCAGCAGCCCCCCGGAACGTGCTGGAAACACCATATATTTT.

The chain employs TRBV19 and TRBJ2-1; 10 nucleotides align to TRBD2. The germline CDR1 and CDR2 sequences are LNHDA and SQIVND (reference sequence). The CDR3 loop spans 16 amino acids. The ends lost 5 bases at V and 8 bases at J; junction bases unmatched: 12. DNA for the CDR3: TGTGCCAGTAGTCCGGGAAGCGGGAGGGCCAGGTATGAGCAGTTCTTC. It is translated as CASSPGSGRARYEQFF.

This chain connects TRBV5-5 to TRBJ1-2, with D hard to call. The V end was cut by 1 base, the J end by 1 base, with 14 bases between. This CDR3 spans 16 amino acids. CDR1 and CDR2 (germline): SGHKS, YYEKEE (reference sequence). CDR3 bases: TGTGCCAGCAGCTTGTTATTACAGATTCTTAACTATGGCTACACCTTC. It translates to CASSLLLQILNYGYTF.

V and J are TRBV18 and TRBJ2-3; 12 bases are a match to TRBD2. This CDR3 region has 15 residues. With 5 bases clipped from V and 3 bases from J, the junction kept 3 bases outside the gene matches. Germline CDR1 reads KGHSH; CDR2 reads LQKENI. CDR3 protein: CASSSGTSGTDTQYF. CDR3 nucleotide sequence: TGTGCCAGCTCATCCGGGACTAGCGGGACAGATACGCAGTATTTT.

The chain uses TRBV25-1 and TRBJ2-5; perhaps TRBD1 as D (5 bases). This CDR3 is 15 amino acids long. V lost 5 bases and J 2 bases, leaving 15 bases between the germline ends. Per the germline V gene, CDR1 is MGHDK and CDR2 is SYGVNS. DNA of the CDR3: TGTGCCAGCAGTCACCCCCCCCAGGGACAAGAGACCCAGTACTTC. This translates into CASSHPPQGQETQYF.

This chain connects TRBV5-6 to TRBJ2-7; D remains unclear. This CDR3 has 12 amino acids. V was pared by 1 base and J by 11 bases, with 13 bases between. Germline loops: CDR1 SGHDT, CDR2 YYEEEE. Here the CDR3 reads CASSLIGQREYF. The CDR3 DNA follows: TGTGCCAGCAGCTTGATTGGTCAGAGAGAGTACTTC.

V usage is TRBV7-2 and J usage is TRBJ1-2, with TRBD1 identical over 9 bases. This CDR3 is built from 13 residues. With 5 bases clipped from V and 8 bases from J, the junction kept 6 bases outside the gene matches. Germline V lookup: CDR1 SGHTA, CDR2 FQGNSA. The CDR3 sequence is CASSLRQGGGYTF. Written as DNA, the CDR3 is TGTGCCAGCAGCCTACGACAGGGGGGAGGCTACACCTTC. The variable domain in full, with the rest retrieved from reference TRBV7-2 and TRBJ1-2, is GAGVSQSPSNKVTEKGKDVELRCDPISGHTALYWYRQSLGQGLEFLIYFQGNSAPDKSGLPSDRFSAERTGGSVSTLTIQRTQQEDSAVYLCASSLRQGGGYTFGSGTRLTVV.

The chain uses TRBV2 and TRBJ2-2, with a possible D match to TRBD1 (5 bases). This CDR3 spans 13 amino acids. Germline lookup yields CDR1 SNHLY and CDR2 FYNNEI. V lost 6 bases and J lost 7, with 12 bases in between. CDR3 sequence reads: CASSPRVGGELFF. CDR3 bases: TGTGCCAGCAGCCCCAGGGTAGGCGGGGAGCTGTTTTTT.

V usage is TRBV5-1 and J usage is TRBJ1-5, with D possibly TRBD1 on 5 matching bases. CDR3 length: 15 amino acids. Per the germline V gene, CDR1 is SGHRS and CDR2 is YFSETQ. Between the trimmed V and J ends, which lost 4 bases and 1 base, there was a span of 12 bases. Here the CDR3 reads CASSLEGLSNQPQHF. Written as DNA, the CDR3 is TGCGCCAGCAGCCTAGAGGGGTTGAGCAATCAGCCCCAGCATTTT.

The rearrangement links TRBV10-1 to TRBJ2-1; D is perhaps TRBD2 (7 bases). The CDR3 has 15 amino acids. Germline CDR1 is WNHNN and CDR2 is SYGVQD (reference sequence). Trimming took off 10 bases at V and 1 base at J, with 17 bases between the two ends. As DNA, the CDR3 is TGCGCCACCACGGGACATAGCGGGTCCTACAATGAGCAGTTCTTC. Translating it yields CATTGHSGSYNEQFF.

For this clone: This sequence may be a read error, since a much larger clone differs from it by one base. Other DNA sequences of this sample code for an identical CDR3. V usage is TRBV5-6 and J usage is TRBJ2-5; 7 nucleotides align to TRBD1. From germline, CDR1 is SGHDT and CDR2 YYEEEE. The CDR3 consists of 14 residues. J gave up 1 base and V 4 bases, and 4 bases lay outside the gene matches. The CDR3 DNA reads TGTGCCAGCAGCCGAGGACAGGTCCAAGAGACCCAGTACTTC. Amino acids: CASSRGQVQETQYF.

The chain is built from TRBV6-9 and TRBJ1-2; no clear D gene. The germline gives CDR1 MNHGY, CDR2 SVAAGI. The CDR3 sequence is 13 residues long. Trimming left V 0 bases short and J 0 bases short, with 2 bases between. The CDR3 protein is CASSYSANYGYTF. The CDR3 nucleotides read TGTGCCAGCAGTTATTCGGCTAACTATGGCTACACCTTC.

This clone was seen once. The chain links TRBV27 to TRBJ2-5; 9 nucleotides match TRBD2. Germline V gene sequence: CDR1 MNHEY, CDR2 SMNVEV (reference sequence). The length of the CDR3 is 16 residues. J lost 5 bases, V lost 0 bases, and 7 bases had no gene match. The CDR3 nucleotides are TGTGCCAGCAGTTTATCTACTAGCGGGCTGGCGGAGACCCAGTACTTC. This codes for CASSLSTSGLAETQYF.

With respect to this clone: The same CDR3 can be traced to other DNA sequences in this sample. The rearrangement uses TRBV30 and TRBJ1-5; D gene uncertain. This CDR3 is built from 13 residues. V was pared by 2 bases and J by 3 bases, with 8 bases between. Germline V gives CDR1 GTSNPN, CDR2 SVGIG (reference sequence). CDR3 in DNA: TGTGCCTGGAGTTTGGGGTCCAATCAGCCCCAGCATTTT. Translation: CAWSLGSNQPQHF.